These 12 T cell receptor beta chains came from one sample sequenced in a study of Ad26.COV2.S vaccination and SARS-CoV-2 variants. Assay used: immunoSEQ multiplex PCR; TCRdb lists only in-frame clones, some missing. The table lists about 480,000 clones, 87% of them singletons. Described treatment: 15 to 20 received Ad26.COV2.S at low or high dose, single or two shots; roughly 5 received placebo; per-sample allocation not given. On day 63 after the first injection, vaccine and placebo recipients gave samples. The sample was peripheral blood, taken in a trial of Ad26.COV2.S vaccine versus placebo. All receptors come from a person between 18 and 65 years old who received the Ad26.COV2.S COVID-19 vaccine or a placebo.

CDR3 coding DNA: TGTGCCAGCAGTGAGGGCAGGATATATGGCTACACCTTC. Protein: CASSEGRIYGYTF. This sequence joins TRBV2 and TRBJ1-2; D remains ambiguous. The V and J ends lost 3 bases and 5 bases respectively, with 10 bases between them. The germline V gene encodes CDR1 SNHLY and CDR2 FYNNEI. The CDR3 loop spans 13 amino acids.

The chain carries TRBV29-1 and TRBJ1-1; the D gene is possibly TRBD1 (5 bases). The CDR3 runs 14 residues. The V gene's germline CDR1 is SQVTM and CDR2 ANQGSEA. Trimming took off 6 bases at V and 3 bases at J, with 17 bases between the two ends. CDR3 amino acids: CSVTRRGGDTEAFF. For the CDR3, the DNA is TGCAGCGTGACCCGTCGGGGCGGGGACACTGAAGCTTTCTTT.

On this clone: The sample carries other DNA sequences with the same CDR3. The chain recombines TRBV28 with TRBJ1-1; no clear D. The V end lost 4 bases, the J end lost 3 bases, and 6 bases lay between the germline ends. This CDR3 is built from 12 residues. Per germline, CDR1 MDHEN and CDR2 SYDVKM. The CDR3 nucleotides are TGTGCCAGCAGTTGGGGATACACTGAAGCTTTCTTT. Its translation: CASSWGYTEAFF.

This clone came up once. The rearrangement links TRBV4-3 to TRBJ2-1, with TRBD2 identical over 11 bases. CDR1 and CDR2 (germline): LGHNA, YSLEER. V was pared by 3 bases and J by 9 bases, with 13 bases of the junction left unmatched. This CDR3 is built from 17 residues. CDR3 loop: CASSQAPPTSGITEQFF. Written as DNA, the CDR3 is TGCGCCAGCAGCCAGGCGCCCCCGACTAGCGGGATCACTGAGCAGTTCTTC.

The gene calls are TRBV6-6 and TRBJ1-2; 7 bases are shared with TRBD1. Germline loops: CDR1 MNHNY, CDR2 SVGAGI (reference sequence). This CDR3 is built from 15 residues. Unmatched junction bases numbered 7, after V lost 6 bases and J lost 0 bases. The CDR3 spells CASRAGGKANYGYTF. The CDR3 bases are TGTGCCAGCAGGGCAGGGGGGAAAGCTAACTATGGCTACACCTTC.

The CDR3 coding sequence is TGTGCCAGCAGTGAAATGACAGCGAACACTGAAGCTTTCTTT. Translating gives CASSEMTANTEAFF. V usage is TRBV25-1 and J usage is TRBJ1-1, with a weak D call TRBD1 (5 bases). The germline V gene encodes CDR1 MGHDK and CDR2 SYGVNS. V was trimmed by 2 bases and J by 1 base, leaving 8 bases between them. The CDR3 totals 14 residues.

The chain combines TRBV9 with TRBJ2-3; 13 bases align to TRBD2. The V gene's germline CDR1 is SGDLS and CDR2 YYNGEE. The CDR3 sequence is 17 residues long. Trimming at V came to 5 bases and at J to 1 base, leaving 7 bases not matched to a gene. CDR3 loop: CASRPPGTSGGTDTQYF. For the CDR3, the DNA is TGTGCCAGCAGGCCACCCGGGACTAGCGGGGGCACAGATACGCAGTATTTT.

Written as DNA, the CDR3 is TGCGCCAGCAGCCAAGATCAGGGAGGCTCCTACAATGAGCAGTTCTTC. This sequence encodes CASSQDQGGSYNEQFF. The rearrangement links TRBV4-1 to TRBJ2-1, with a weak D call TRBD2 (6 bases). The CDR3 is 16 amino acids. Germline V gene data show CDR1 as MGHRA and CDR2 as YSYEKL. V was trimmed by 0 bases and J by 0 bases, leaving 9 bases between them.

This clone was detected once. The V and J genes are TRBV7-9 and TRBJ2-7, with 8 bases fitting TRBD1. CDR1 and CDR2 (germline): SEHNR, FQNEAQ (reference sequence). The CDR3 is 11 residues long. V shed 7 bases and J 6 bases; nucleotides not matched to a gene: 2. The CDR3 DNA reads as TGTGCCAGCACACAGGGGGTCGAGCAGTACTTC. It specifies CASTQGVEQYF.

The rearrangement links TRBV5-1 to TRBJ2-5; a weak D match, TRBD2 (5 bases). The CDR3 contains 15 residues. V gave up 4 bases and J gave up 0 bases, with 13 bases separating them. Germline CDR1 is SGHRS and CDR2 is YFSETQ. DNA for the CDR3: TGCGCCAGCAGCCAACCGACTACGTACCAAGAGACCCAGTACTTC. Amino acids: CASSQPTTYQETQYF.

The rearrangement links TRBV15 to TRBJ1-1; D remains ambiguous. The CDR3 covers 16 residues. The ends were cut back, 0 bases at V and 3 bases at J, with 14 bases in the middle. Germline V gene sequence: CDR1 LNHNV, CDR2 YYDKDF (reference sequence). This CDR3 reads CATSRDLVSQDTEAFF. For the CDR3, the DNA is TGTGCCACCAGCAGAGATCTTGTTTCCCAGGACACTGAAGCTTTCTTT.

Concerning this clone: This same CDR3 is encoded by further DNA sequences in the sample. The genes are TRBV7-9 and TRBJ2-5; D gene uncertain. CDR1 SEHNR and CDR2 FQNEAQ come from the germline V gene (reference sequence). CDR3 length equals 12 residues. V was trimmed by 0 bases and J by 5 bases, leaving 4 bases between them. DNA of the CDR3: TGTGCCAGCAGCTTAGCCCGCGAGACCCAGTACTTC. Translation gives CASSLARETQYF.